These 6 T cell receptor beta chains were sequenced from one sample in a study of shared clonotypes between healthy human individuals. Naive CD8 cells lacked CD45RO, underwent positive selection for CCR7 and left out terminally differentiated effector memory CD45RA+ cells. Some clones are missing from TCRdb's copy, which holds only in-frame ones; the method was immunoSEQ multiplex PCR. In the table there are more than 600,000 clones, 92% of which are singletons. Sequenced: naive CD8+ T cells sorted from blood. The receptor source for this set is a young man in good health.

The genes are TRBV29-1 and TRBJ2-5; 9 nucleotides agree with TRBD2. The length of the CDR3 is 14 residues. After removal of 8 bases from V and 0 bases from J, the junction contained 7 bases not matched to a gene. Germline V gene sequence: CDR1 SQVTM, CDR2 ANQGSEA. The CDR3 protein is CSYSGSRYQETQYF. As DNA, the CDR3 is TGCAGCTATAGCGGGAGCCGGTACCAAGAGACCCAGTACTTC.

This clone was recorded once. The rearrangement links TRBV28 to TRBJ2-5; 9 nucleotides agree with TRBD2. V lost 4 bases, J lost 0 bases, and 6 bases stayed unmatched. The CDR3 sequence is 16 residues long. The germline V gene has CDR1 MDHEN and CDR2 SYDVKM. The CDR3, as DNA: TGTGCCAGCAGTTCTCTAGCGGGACCTTACCAAGAGACCCAGTACTTC. Encoded protein: CASSSLAGPYQETQYF. Using reference TRBV28 and TRBJ2-5 for the parts outside the CDR3, the full variable domain is DVKVTQSSRYLVKRTGEKVFLECVQDMDHENMFWYRQDPGLGLRLIYFSYDVKMKEKGDIPEGYSVSREKKERFSLILESASTNQTSMYLCASSSLAGPYQETQYFGPGTRLLVL.

The V and J genes are TRBV4-3 and TRBJ2-1; 8 bases line up with TRBD2. CDR1 and CDR2 (germline): LGHNA, YSLEER. The CDR3 is made up of 15 amino acids. J gave up 9 bases and V 1 base, and 8 bases lay outside the gene matches. CDR3 sequence (DNA): TGCGCCAGCAGCCAAGCGGGAGGGTCTTGGCGTGAGCAGTTCTTC. Amino acids: CASSQAGGSWREQFF.

The chain recombines TRBV9 with TRBJ2-3; perhaps D is TRBD1 or TRBD2 (5 bases each). This CDR3 is 15 amino acids long. Trimming removed 3 bases from V and 2 bases from J, with 13 bases in between. Germline V gene sequence: CDR1 SGDLS, CDR2 YYNGEE. CDR3 DNA sequence: TGTGCCAGCAGCGGAGACGGGACGGACACAGATACGCAGTATTTT. Its protein is CASSGDGTDTDTQYF.

This clone was counted at least ten times. The chain's CDR3 is CASKGAGVVDYNEQFF. CDR3 coding DNA: TGTGCCAGTAAGGGCGCGGGAGTAGTGGATTACAATGAGCAGTTCTTC. V gene TRBV19 combines with J gene TRBJ2-1, with 7 nucleotides matching TRBD2. V shed 7 bases and J 4 bases; nucleotides not matched to a gene: 13. Germline V gene sequence: CDR1 LNHDA, CDR2 SQIVND (reference sequence). This CDR3 has 16 amino acids.

The chain employs TRBV28 and TRBJ2-7; TRBD1 is a possible D gene (6 bases). CDR3 length: 13 residues. Germline loops: CDR1 MDHEN, CDR2 SYDVKM. V shed 5 bases and J shed 6 bases, with 14 bases lying between them. The CDR3 is CASSPQGWGEQYF. For the CDR3, the DNA is TGTGCCAGCAGTCCACAGGGATGGGGCGAGCAGTACTTC.